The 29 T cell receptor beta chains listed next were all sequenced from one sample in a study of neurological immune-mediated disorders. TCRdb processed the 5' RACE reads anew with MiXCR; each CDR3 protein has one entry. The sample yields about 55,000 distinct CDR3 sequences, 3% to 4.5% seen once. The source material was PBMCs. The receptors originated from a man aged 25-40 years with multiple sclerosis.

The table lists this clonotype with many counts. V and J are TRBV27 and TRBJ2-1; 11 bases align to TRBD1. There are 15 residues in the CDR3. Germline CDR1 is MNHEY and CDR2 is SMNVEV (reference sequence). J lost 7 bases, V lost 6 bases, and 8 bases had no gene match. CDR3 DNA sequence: TGTGCCAGCAGCCTGGACAGGGGGCACGGGAATGAGCAGTTCTTC. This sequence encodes CASSLDRGHGNEQFF.

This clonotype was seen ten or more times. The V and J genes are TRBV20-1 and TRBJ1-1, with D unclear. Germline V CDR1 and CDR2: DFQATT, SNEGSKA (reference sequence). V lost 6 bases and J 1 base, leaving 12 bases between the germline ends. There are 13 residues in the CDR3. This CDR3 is CSALGLGNTEAFF. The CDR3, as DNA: TGCAGTGCCCTGGGATTAGGGAACACTGAAGCTTTCTTT.

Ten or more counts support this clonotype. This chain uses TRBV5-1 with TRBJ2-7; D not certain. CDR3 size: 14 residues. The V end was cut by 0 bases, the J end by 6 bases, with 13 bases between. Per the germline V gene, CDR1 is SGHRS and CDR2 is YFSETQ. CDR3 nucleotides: TGCGCCAGCAGCTTGGAGCACAGCTTTAGCGAGCAGTACTTC. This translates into CASSLEHSFSEQYF.

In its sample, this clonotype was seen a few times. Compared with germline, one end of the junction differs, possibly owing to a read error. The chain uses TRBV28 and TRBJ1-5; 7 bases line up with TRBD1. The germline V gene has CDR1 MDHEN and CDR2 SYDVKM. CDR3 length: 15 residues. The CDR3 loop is CASNRRGPGNQPQNF. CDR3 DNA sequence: TGTGCCAGCAACAGAAGGGGGCCCGGCAATCAGCCCCAGAATTTT. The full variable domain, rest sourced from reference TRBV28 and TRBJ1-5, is DVKVTQSSRYLVKRTGEKVFLECVQDMDHENMFWYRQDPGLGLRLIYFSYDVKMKEKGDIPEGYSVSREKKERFSLILESASTNQTSMYLCASNRRGPGNQPQNFGDGTRLSIL.

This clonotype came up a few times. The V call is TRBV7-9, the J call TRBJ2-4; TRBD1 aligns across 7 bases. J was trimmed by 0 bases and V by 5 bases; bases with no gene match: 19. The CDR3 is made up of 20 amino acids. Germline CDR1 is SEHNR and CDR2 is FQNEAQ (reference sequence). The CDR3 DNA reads TGTGCCAGCAGCCACATTTTCGGGCAGGGGGATGCTACAGCCAAAAACATTCAGTACTTC. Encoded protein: CASSHIFGQGDATAKNIQYF.

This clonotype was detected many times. The CDR3 nucleotides read TGTGCCACGAAGATGGGACAGGCGAACACTGAAGCTTTCTTT. Protein: CATKMGQANTEAFF. The chain uses TRBV7-2 and TRBJ1-1; 8 bases align to TRBD1. Germline lookup yields CDR1 SGHTA and CDR2 FQGNSA. The J segment lost 1 base and the V segment lost 10 bases, leaving 8 bases of the junction unmatched. CDR3 length: 14 amino acids.

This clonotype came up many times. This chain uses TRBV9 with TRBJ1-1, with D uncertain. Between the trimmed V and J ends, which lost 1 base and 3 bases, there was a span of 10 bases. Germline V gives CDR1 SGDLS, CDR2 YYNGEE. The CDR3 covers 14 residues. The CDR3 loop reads CASSVWSKDTEAFF. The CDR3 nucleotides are TGTGCCAGCAGCGTATGGAGTAAGGACACTGAAGCTTTCTTT.

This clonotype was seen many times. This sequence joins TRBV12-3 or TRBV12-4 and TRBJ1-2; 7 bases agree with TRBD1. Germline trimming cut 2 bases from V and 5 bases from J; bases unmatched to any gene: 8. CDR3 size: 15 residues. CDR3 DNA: TGTGCCAGCAGTTTAACAGGACAGGAGAGATATGGCTACACCTTC. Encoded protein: CASSLTGQERYGYTF.

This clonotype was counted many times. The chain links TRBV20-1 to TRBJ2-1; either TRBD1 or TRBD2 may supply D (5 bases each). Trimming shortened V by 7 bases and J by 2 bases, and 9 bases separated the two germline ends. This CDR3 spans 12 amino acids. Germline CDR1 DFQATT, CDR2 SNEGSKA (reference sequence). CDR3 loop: CSGGRTYNEQFF. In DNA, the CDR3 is TGCAGTGGGGGGAGAACCTACAATGAGCAGTTCTTC.

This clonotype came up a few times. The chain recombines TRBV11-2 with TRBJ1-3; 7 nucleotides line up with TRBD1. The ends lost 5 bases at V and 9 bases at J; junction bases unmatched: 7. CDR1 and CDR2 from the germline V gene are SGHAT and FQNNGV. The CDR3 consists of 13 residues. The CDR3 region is CASSVQGFSTIYF. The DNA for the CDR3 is TGTGCCAGCAGCGTACAGGGGTTTAGCACCATATATTTT.

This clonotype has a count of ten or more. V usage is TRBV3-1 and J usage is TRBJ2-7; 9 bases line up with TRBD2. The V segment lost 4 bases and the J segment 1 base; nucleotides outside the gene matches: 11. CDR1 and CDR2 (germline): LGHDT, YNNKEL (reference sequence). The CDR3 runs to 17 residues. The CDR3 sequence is CASSPLDPAGGSYEQYF. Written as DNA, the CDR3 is TGTGCCAGCAGCCCCTTAGACCCAGCGGGAGGTTCCTACGAGCAGTACTTC.

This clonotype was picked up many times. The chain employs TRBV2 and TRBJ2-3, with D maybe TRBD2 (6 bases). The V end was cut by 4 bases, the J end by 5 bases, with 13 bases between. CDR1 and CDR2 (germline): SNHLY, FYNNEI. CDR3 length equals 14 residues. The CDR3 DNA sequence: TGTGCCAGCAGTGGGGGACTGCCAGGAGATACGCAGTATTTT. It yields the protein CASSGGLPGDTQYF.

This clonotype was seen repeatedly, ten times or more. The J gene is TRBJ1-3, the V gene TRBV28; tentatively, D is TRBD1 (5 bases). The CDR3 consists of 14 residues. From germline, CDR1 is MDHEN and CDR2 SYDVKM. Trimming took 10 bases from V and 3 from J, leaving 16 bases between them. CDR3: CATSQAGLGNTIYF. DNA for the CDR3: TGTGCCACCTCCCAGGCAGGGCTTGGAAACACCATATATTTT.

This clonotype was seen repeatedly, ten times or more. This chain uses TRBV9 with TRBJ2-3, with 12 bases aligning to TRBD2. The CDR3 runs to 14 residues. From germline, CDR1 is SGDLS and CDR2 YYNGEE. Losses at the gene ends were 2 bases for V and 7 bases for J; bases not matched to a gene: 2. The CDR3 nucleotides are TGTGCCAGCAGCGTTGGACTAGCGGGGAATACGCAGTATTTT. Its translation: CASSVGLAGNTQYF.

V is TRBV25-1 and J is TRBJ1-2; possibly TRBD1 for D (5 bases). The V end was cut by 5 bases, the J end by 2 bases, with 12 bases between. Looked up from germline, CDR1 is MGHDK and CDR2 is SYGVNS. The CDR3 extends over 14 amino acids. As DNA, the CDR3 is TGTGCCAGCAGTAGTCAGGGAGTAAACTATGGCTACACCTTC. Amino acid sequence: CASSSQGVNYGYTF.

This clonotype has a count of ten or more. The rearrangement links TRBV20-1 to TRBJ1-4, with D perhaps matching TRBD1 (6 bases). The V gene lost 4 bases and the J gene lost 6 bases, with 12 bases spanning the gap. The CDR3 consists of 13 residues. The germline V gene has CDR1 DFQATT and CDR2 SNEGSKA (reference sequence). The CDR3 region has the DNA TGCAGTGCTACTCCTTGGGGGCATGAAAAACTGTTTTTT. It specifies CSATPWGHEKLFF.

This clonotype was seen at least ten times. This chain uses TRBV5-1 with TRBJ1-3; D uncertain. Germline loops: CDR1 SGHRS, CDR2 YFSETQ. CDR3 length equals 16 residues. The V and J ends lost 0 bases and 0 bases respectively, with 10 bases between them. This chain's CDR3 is CASSLVSEGSGNTIYF. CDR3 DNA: TGCGCCAGCAGCTTGGTTTCAGAAGGCTCTGGAAACACCATATATTTT.

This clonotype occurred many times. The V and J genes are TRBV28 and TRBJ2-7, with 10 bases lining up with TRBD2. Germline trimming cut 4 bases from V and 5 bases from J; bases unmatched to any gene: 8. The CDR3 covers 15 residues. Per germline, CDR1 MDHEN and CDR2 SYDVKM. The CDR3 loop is CASSSQREGRDEQYF. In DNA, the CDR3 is TGTGCCAGCAGTTCCCAGCGGGAGGGCCGCGACGAGCAGTACTTC.

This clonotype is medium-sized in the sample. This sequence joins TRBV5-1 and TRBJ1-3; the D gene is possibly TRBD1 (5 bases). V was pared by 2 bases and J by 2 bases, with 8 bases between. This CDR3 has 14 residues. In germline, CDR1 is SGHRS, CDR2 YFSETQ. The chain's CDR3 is CASSFEGPGNTIYF. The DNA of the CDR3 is TGCGCCAGCAGCTTTGAGGGACCTGGAAACACCATATATTTT.

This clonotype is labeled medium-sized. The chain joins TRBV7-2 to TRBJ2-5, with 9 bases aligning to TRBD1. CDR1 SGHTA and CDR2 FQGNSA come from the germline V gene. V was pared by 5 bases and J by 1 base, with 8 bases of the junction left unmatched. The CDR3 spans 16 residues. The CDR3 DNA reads TGTGCCAGCAGCCCAATGGGACAGGGAACCCAAGAGACCCAGTACTTC. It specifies CASSPMGQGTQETQYF.

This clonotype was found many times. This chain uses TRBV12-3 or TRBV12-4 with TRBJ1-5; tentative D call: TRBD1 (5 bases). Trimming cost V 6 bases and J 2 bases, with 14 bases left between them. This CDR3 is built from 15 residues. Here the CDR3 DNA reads TGTGCCAGCAGCCACGGGGGTAGTGGCAATCAGCCCCAGCATTTT. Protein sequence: CASSHGGSGNQPQHF.

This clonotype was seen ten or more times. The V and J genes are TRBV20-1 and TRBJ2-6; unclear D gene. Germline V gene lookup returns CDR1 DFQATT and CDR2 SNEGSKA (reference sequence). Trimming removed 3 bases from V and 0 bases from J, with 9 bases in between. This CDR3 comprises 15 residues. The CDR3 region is CSASSWGSGANVLTF. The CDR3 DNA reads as TGCAGTGCTAGTTCGTGGGGCTCTGGGGCCAACGTCCTGACTTTC.

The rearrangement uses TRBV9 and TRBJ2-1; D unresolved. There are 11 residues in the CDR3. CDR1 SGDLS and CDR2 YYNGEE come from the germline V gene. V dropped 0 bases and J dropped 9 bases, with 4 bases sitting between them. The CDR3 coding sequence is TGTGCCAGCAGCGTAGAGGGTGAGCAGTTCTTC. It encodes CASSVEGEQFF.

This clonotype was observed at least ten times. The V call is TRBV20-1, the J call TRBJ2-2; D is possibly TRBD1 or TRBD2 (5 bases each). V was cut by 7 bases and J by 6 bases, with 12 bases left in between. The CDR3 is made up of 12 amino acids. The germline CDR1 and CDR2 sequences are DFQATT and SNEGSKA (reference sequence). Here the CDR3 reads CSVQGEAGELFF. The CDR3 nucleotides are TGCAGTGTCCAGGGAGAGGCCGGGGAGCTGTTTTTT.

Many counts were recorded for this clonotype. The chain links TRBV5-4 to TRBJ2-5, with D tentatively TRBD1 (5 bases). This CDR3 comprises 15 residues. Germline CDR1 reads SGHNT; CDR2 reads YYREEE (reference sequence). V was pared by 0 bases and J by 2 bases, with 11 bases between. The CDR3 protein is CASSLDARVQETQYF. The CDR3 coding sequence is TGTGCCAGCAGCTTGGATGCCAGGGTGCAAGAGACCCAGTACTTC.

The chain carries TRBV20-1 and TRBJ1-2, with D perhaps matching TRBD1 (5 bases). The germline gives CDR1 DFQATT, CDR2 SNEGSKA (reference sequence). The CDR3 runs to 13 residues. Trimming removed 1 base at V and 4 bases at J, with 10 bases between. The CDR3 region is CSARVGTSYGYTF. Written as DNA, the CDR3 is TGCAGTGCTAGAGTAGGGACGAGCTATGGCTACACCTTC.

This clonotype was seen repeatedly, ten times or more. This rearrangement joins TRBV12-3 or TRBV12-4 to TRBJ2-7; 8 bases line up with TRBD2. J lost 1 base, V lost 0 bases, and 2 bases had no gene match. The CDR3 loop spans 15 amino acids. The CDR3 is CASSLALAASYEQYF. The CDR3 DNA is TGTGCCAGCAGTTTAGCACTAGCGGCATCCTACGAGCAGTACTTC.

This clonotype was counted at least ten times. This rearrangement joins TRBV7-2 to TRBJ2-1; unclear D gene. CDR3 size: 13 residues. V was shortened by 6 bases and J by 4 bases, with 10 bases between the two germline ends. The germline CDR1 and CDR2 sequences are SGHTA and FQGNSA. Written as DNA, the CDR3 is TGTGCCAGCAGGATAACGGGTTACAATGAGCAGTTCTTC. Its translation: CASRITGYNEQFF. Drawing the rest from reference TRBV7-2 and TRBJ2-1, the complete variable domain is GAGVSQSPSNKVTEKGKDVELRCDPISGHTALYWYRQSLGQGLEFLIYFQGNSAPDKSGLPSDRFSAERTGGSVSTLTIQRTQQEDSAVYLCASRITGYNEQFFGPGTRLTVL.

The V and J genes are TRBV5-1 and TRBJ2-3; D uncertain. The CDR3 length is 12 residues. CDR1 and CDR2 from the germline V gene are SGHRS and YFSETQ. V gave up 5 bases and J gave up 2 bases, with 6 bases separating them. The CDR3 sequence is CASRVTTDTQYF. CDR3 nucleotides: TGCGCCAGCAGGGTTACCACAGATACGCAGTATTTT.